The following is a TCR beta chain sequence with its context. Its antigen is not identified. This specimen comes from a study of blood T cells in healthy people across ages. Study results and caveats: For the donors, CMV status was unknown and possibly confounded expanded clonotype changes.

Next came a second PCR, run for about 6 to 12 cycles, which used a sample-barcoded 5' primer along with a J-beta primer mix. Every sample gave at least 2.5 million paired-end reads containing CDR3. TCRdb recomputed calls from the 5' RACE reads with MiXCR, one row per CDR3 protein. The data contain 550,000 to 600,000 distinct CDR3 sequences, about 25% of them singletons. The J segment lost 1 base and the V segment lost 3 bases, leaving 7 bases of the junction unmatched. Germline loops: CDR1 DFQATT, CDR2 SNEGSKA (reference sequence). CDR3 size: 16 residues. This sequence joins TRBV20-1 and TRBJ2-1; 9 nucleotides line up with TRBD2. The specimen was blood. The clonotype comes from a woman between 70 and 85 years old in good health. In DNA, the CDR3 is TGCAGTGCTAGCGTACCGGGACTAGCATCCTACAATGAGCAGTTCTTC. Translating gives CSASVPGLASYNEQFF.